This T cell receptor beta chain was captured in a study of blood T cell repertoires in COVID-19. Study information: Sources were T cells, B-cell-depleted T cells, or PBMCs; the material itself was cDNA or gDNA.

This table comes from immunoSEQ multiplex PCR, and its TCRdb copy is limited to in-frame clones, with some not included. The data contain about 220,000 clones, about 88% of them singletons. This CDR3 is built from 14 residues. Deletions cut 2 bases from V and 4 bases from J, with 11 bases between. Germline-derived CDR1 and CDR2 are MNHEY and SMNVEV (reference sequence). The study drew participants aged about 18 to 89 years from fewer than 30 US areas. Cohorts were determined from participant-reported clinical history. Two negative PCRs, clearance, or symptom resolution were required of recovered Cohort 3 donors.

The genes are TRBV27 and TRBJ1-1; D is undetermined. The origin of this receptor is a woman aged 30 to 39 who had recovered from COVID-19. The sample taken for sequencing was PBMCs or T cells enriched from blood (not recorded which). CDR3 loop: CASSLKGRVTEAFF. The CDR3 coding sequence is TGTGCCAGCAGTTTAAAAGGGAGAGTCACTGAAGCTTTCTTT.